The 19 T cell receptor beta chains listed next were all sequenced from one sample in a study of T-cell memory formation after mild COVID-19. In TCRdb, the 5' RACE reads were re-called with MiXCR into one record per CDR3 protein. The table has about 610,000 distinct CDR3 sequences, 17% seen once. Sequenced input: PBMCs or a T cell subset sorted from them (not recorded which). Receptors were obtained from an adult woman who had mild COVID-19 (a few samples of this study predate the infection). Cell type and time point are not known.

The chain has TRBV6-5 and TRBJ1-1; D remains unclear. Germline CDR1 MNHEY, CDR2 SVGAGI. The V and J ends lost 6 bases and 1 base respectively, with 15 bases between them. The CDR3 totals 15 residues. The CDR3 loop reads CASRPRAARNTEAFF. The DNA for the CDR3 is TGTGCCAGCAGACCTCGGGCAGCCAGGAACACTGAAGCTTTCTTT.

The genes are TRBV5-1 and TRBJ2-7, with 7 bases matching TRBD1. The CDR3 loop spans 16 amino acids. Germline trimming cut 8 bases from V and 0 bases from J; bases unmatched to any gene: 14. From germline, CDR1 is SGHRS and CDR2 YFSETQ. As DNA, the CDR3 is TGCGCCAGTTCTATAACTTCGGGACAGAGCTCCTACGAGCAGTACTTC. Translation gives CASSITSGQSSYEQYF. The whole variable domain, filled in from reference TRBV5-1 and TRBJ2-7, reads KAGVTQTPRYLIKTRGQQVTLSCSPISGHRSVSWYQQTPGQGLQFLFEYFSETQRNKGNFPGRFSGRQFSNSRSEMNVSTLELGDSALYLCASSITSGQSSYEQYFGPGTRLTVT.

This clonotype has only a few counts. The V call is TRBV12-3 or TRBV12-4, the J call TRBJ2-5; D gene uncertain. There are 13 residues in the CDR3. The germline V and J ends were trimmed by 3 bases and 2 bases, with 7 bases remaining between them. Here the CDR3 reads CASSLFVQETQYF. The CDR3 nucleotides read TGTGCCAGCAGTTTGTTTGTTCAAGAGACCCAGTACTTC.

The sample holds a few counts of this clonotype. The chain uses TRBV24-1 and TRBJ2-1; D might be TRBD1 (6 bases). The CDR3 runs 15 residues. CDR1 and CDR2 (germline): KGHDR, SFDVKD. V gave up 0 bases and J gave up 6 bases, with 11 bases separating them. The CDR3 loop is CATSDLSQGFNEQFF. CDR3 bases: TGTGCCACCAGTGATTTGTCTCAGGGGTTCAATGAGCAGTTCTTC.

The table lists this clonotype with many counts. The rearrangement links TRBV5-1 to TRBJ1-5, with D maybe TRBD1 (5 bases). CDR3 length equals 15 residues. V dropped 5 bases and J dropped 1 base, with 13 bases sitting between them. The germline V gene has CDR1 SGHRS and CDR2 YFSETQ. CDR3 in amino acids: CASSPGGISNQPQHF. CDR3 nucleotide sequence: TGCGCCAGCAGTCCGGGGGGGATCAGCAATCAGCCCCAGCATTTT.

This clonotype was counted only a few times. The CDR3 reads CASTARVAREVADTQYF. DNA for the CDR3: TGTGCCTCCACGGCCAGGGTCGCAAGGGAGGTTGCAGATACGCAGTATTTT. The chain carries TRBV30 and TRBJ2-3, with TRBD2 as a possible D gene (6 bases). Trimming left V 7 bases short and J 4 bases short, with 27 bases between. CDR3 length equals 17 residues. The germline CDR1 and CDR2 sequences are GTSNPN and SVGIG (reference sequence).

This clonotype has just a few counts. CDR3 in amino acids: CASSRLPASGVQETQYF. The CDR3 region has the DNA TGCGCCAGCAGCCGCCTACCCGCTAGCGGGGTTCAAGAGACCCAGTACTTC. The rearrangement uses TRBV4-1 and TRBJ2-5, with 9 bases fitting TRBD2. The germline V gene encodes CDR1 MGHRA and CDR2 YSYEKL. Trimming at V came to 4 bases and at J to 2 bases, leaving 11 bases not matched to a gene. The CDR3 has 17 amino acids.

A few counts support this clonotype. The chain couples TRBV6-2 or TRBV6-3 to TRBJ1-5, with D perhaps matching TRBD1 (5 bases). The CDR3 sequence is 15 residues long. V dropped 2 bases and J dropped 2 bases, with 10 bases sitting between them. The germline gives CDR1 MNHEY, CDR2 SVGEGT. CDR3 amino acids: CASSYRGRGNQPQHF. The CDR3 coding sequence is TGTGCCAGCAGTTACCGGGGCAGAGGCAATCAGCCCCAGCATTTT.

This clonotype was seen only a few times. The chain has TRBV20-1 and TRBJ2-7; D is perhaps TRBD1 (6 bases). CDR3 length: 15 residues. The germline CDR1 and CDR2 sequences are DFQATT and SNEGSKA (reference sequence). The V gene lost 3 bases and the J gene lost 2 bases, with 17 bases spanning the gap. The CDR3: CSASSGVRGPYEQYF. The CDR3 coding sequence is TGCAGTGCTAGCTCAGGGGTAAGGGGCCCCTACGAGCAGTACTTC.

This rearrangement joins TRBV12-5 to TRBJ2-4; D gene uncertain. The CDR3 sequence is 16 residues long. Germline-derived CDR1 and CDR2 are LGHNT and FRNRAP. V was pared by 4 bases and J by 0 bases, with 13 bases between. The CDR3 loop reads CASGSHGHLAKNIQYF. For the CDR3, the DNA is TGTGCTAGTGGTTCCCATGGGCATCTAGCCAAAAACATTCAGTACTTC.

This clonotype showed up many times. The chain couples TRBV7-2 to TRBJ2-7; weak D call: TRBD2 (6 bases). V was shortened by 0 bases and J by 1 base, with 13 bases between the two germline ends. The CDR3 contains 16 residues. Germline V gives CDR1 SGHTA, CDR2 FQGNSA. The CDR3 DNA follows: TGTGCCAGCAGCTTAGCGCCTTGGAGGGGATCCTACGAGCAGTACTTC. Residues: CASSLAPWRGSYEQYF.

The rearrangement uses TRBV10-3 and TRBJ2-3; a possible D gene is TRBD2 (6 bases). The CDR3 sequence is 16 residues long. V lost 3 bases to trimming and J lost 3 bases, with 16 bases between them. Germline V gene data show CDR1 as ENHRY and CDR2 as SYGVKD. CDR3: CAISERKPGATDTQYF. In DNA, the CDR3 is TGTGCCATCAGTGAAAGGAAGCCGGGAGCAACAGATACGCAGTATTTT.

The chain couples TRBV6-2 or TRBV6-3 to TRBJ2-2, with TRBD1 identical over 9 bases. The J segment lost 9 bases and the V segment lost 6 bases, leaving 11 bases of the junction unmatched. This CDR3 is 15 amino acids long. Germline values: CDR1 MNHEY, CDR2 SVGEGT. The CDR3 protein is CASRKQGAFDRELFF. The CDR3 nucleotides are TGTGCCAGCAGGAAACAGGGGGCGTTCGACCGGGAGCTGTTTTTT.

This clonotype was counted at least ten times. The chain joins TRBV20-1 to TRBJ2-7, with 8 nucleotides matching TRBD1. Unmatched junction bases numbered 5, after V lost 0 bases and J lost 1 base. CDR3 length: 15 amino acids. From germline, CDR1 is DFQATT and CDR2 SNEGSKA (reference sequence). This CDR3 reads CSARDGQGASYEQYF. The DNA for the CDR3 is TGCAGTGCTAGAGATGGGCAGGGGGCATCCTACGAGCAGTACTTC.

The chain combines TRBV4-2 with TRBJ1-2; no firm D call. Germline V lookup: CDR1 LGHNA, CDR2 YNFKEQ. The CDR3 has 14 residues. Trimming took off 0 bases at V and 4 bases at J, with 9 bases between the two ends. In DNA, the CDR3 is TGTGCCAGCAGCCAAGATATGGGCGTCTATGGCTACACCTTC. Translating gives CASSQDMGVYGYTF.

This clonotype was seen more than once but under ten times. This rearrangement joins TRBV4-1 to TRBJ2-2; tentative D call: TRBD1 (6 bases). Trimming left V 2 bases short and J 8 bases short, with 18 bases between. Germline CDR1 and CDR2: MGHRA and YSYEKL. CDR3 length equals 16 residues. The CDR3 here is CASSQPETGPLGELFF. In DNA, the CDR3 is TGCGCCAGCAGCCAACCCGAGACAGGCCCCTTAGGGGAGCTGTTTTTT.

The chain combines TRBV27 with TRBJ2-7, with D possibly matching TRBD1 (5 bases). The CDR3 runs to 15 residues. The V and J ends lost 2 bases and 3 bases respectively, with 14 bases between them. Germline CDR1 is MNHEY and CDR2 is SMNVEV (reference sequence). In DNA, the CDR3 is TGTGCCAGCAGTTTAGAGTTCGACAGATACTACGAGCAGTACTTC. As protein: CASSLEFDRYYEQYF.

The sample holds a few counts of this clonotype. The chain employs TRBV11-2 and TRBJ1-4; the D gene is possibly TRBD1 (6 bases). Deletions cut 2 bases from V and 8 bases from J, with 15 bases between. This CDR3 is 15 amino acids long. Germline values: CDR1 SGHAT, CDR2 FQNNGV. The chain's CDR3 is CASSLTTGFQEKLFF. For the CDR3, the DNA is TGTGCCAGCAGCTTAACAACAGGGTTCCAAGAAAAACTGTTTTTT.

The CDR3 here is CASSLGTSGGSTDTQYF. The DNA for the CDR3 is TGTGCCAGCAGCTTGGGGACTAGCGGGGGGAGCACAGATACGCAGTATTTT. The chain links TRBV5-6 to TRBJ2-3; 14 bases map to TRBD2. The germline gives CDR1 SGHDT, CDR2 YYEEEE. This CDR3 comprises 17 residues. J was trimmed by 0 bases and V by 0 bases; bases with no gene match: 0.